This is a list of T cell receptor beta chains from one sample in a study of T cell repertoires in cytomegalovirus infection. These receptors' targets are unknown. TCRdb re-analysed the reads in MiXCR, keeping a single row per CDR3 protein. The data show approximately 730,000 distinct CDR3 sequences, roughly 36% seen once. Sequences were derived from cultured PBMCs, sampled from culture after CMV antigen stimulation. These receptors came from a human donor in good health (CMV status not recorded). Some clones in this sample may be carry-over from other donors' samples. Each CDR3 is given with its conserved first and last residue. The D gene is left open where the match is weak. Size tells how often a clone was seen (once, few, many) or the class of an expanded clone, and some rows leave it out.

len	v_gene	abundance	j_gene	d_gene	CDR3aa	CDR3nt
15	TRBV7-6	NA	TRBJ2-3	TRBD2	CASSKAGPREDTQYF	TGTGCCAGCAGCAAAGCGGGACCAAGGGAAGATACGCAGTATTTT
15	TRBV3-1	NA	TRBJ2-7	NA	CASSPSRGTLDEQYF	TGTGCCAGCAGCCCCAGTCGAGGGACCCTTGACGAGCAGTACTTC
14	TRBV19	NA	TRBJ2-3	NA	CASKDSRFKDTQYF	TGTGCCAGTAAGGACAGTCGCTTTAAGGATACGCAGTATTTT
14	TRBV7-2	NA	TRBJ2-3	NA	CASSLGELGGTQYF	TGTGCCAGCAGCTTGGGGGAGTTGGGGGGTACGCAGTATTTT
14	TRBV18	NA	TRBJ1-1	NA	CASFNGIANTEAFF	TGTGCCAGCTTTAACGGGATCGCGAACACTGAAGCTTTCTTT
16	TRBV11-2	NA	TRBJ1-2	TRBD1	CASSPLEQGAGYGYTF	TGTGCCAGCAGCCCATTGGAACAGGGGGCTGGCTATGGCTACACCTTC
14	TRBV7-8	many	TRBJ1-1	NA	CASSRNRDVTEAFF	TGTGCCAGCAGCCGTAACAGGGATGTGACTGAAGCTTTCTTT
14	TRBV7-4	few	TRBJ2-3	NA	CASSRDRDQDTQYF	TGTGCCAGCAGCCGGGACCGGGACCAAGATACGCAGTATTTT
14	TRBV5-4	once	TRBJ1-4	NA	CASSLEVGEEKLFF	TGTGCCAGCAGCTTGGAAGTAGGGGAAGAAAAACTGTTTTTT
19	TRBV7-8	few	TRBJ2-2	NA	CASSLAFLSQSANTGELFF	TGTGCCAGCAGCTTAGCGTTCCTCTCACAGAGCGCGAACACCGGGGAGCTGTTTTTT
12	TRBV24-1	few	TRBJ1-5	NA	CATSDTNQPQHF	TGTGCCACCAGTGATACGAATCAGCCCCAGCATTTT
15	TRBV6-6	once	TRBJ2-3	NA	CTSSYYSDSTDTQYF	TGTACCAGCAGTTACTATTCCGATAGCACAGATACGCAGTATTTT
11	TRBV28	NA	TRBJ1-5	NA	CASQTGPPQHF	TGTGCCAGCCAGACAGGTCCGCCCCAGCATTTT
15	TRBV6-6	NA	TRBJ2-7	NA	CASSSTVGSSYEQYF	TGTGCCAGCAGTTCTACGGTGGGGAGCTCCTACGAGCAGTACTTC
14	TRBV6-1	few	TRBJ1-1	NA	CASSVGRDSTEAFF	TGTGCCAGCAGTGTGGGACGGGACTCCACTGAAGCTTTCTTT
13	TRBV19	NA	TRBJ2-2	NA	CASSTDLTGELFF	TGTGCCAGTAGTACAGACCTGACCGGGGAGCTGTTTTTT
10	TRBV20-1	NA	TRBJ2-3	NA	CSTSTDTQYF	TGCAGCACCAGCACAGATACGCAGTATTTT
15	TRBV25-1	NA	TRBJ1-2	NA	CASSEYRAGRYGYTF	TGTGCCAGCAGTGAATATCGCGCAGGGCGGTATGGCTACACCTTC
16	TRBV6-1	few	TRBJ2-1	TRBD2	CASMSAGGRTYNEQFF	TGTGCCAGCATGTCAGCGGGGGGGCGGACCTACAATGAGCAGTTCTTC
15	TRBV7-9	NA	TRBJ2-3	TRBD2	CASSPTGLAKGTQYF	TGTGCCAGCAGCCCGACGGGACTAGCGAAGGGTACGCAGTATTTT
15	TRBV11-2	NA	TRBJ2-7	NA	CASSIGLGSGYEQYF	TGTGCCAGCAGCATAGGATTGGGATCCGGCTACGAGCAGTACTTC
13	TRBV30	few	TRBJ1-1	NA	CAWSGDQNTEAFF	TGTGCCTGGAGTGGGGACCAGAACACTGAAGCTTTCTTT
12	TRBV27	NA	TRBJ2-5	NA	CASSYPQGRQYF	TGTGCCAGCAGTTACCCTCAGGGTCGGCAGTACTTC
13	TRBV7-8	NA	TRBJ2-5	NA	CASSPSPRETQYF	TGTGCCAGCAGCCCCTCCCCCAGGGAGACCCAGTACTTC
19	TRBV7-6	NA	TRBJ2-7	TRBD1	CASSFHLDQWDSENYEQYF	TGTGCCAGCAGCTTCCACTTAGATCAATGGGACAGCGAGAACTACGAGCAGTACTTC
15	TRBV19	NA	TRBJ2-1	NA	CASSFSGGKWNEQFF	TGTGCCAGTTCCTTTTCCGGGGGCAAGTGGAATGAGCAGTTCTTC
12	TRBV6-2/TRBV6-3	NA	TRBJ2-1	NA	CATRPDSNEQFF	TGTGCCACCAGGCCCGACAGCAATGAGCAGTTCTTC
15	TRBV2	NA	TRBJ2-5	NA	CASSEARDSPETQYF	TGTGCCAGCAGTGAAGCGCGGGACAGTCCGGAGACCCAGTACTTC
16	TRBV27	once	TRBJ2-5	TRBD2	CASSLIAGGPAETQYF	TGTGCCAGCAGTTTAATAGCGGGGGGGCCTGCGGAGACCCAGTACTTC
16	TRBV7-2	few	TRBJ2-1	TRBD1	CASSQVPGQGGNEQFF	TGTGCCAGCAGCCAAGTTCCGGGACAGGGTGGTAATGAGCAGTTCTTC
14	TRBV2	NA	TRBJ2-1	NA	CASSLRLVLSEQFF	TGTGCCAGCAGTCTCAGACTAGTGTTATCTGAGCAGTTCTTC
13	TRBV6-6	NA	TRBJ1-6	NA	CGWGQGKNSPLHF	TGTGGCTGGGGGCAGGGCAAAAATTCACCCCTCCACTTT
13	TRBV7-2	many	TRBJ2-5	TRBD1	CASSGQGRETQYF	TGTGCCAGCAGCGGACAGGGGAGAGAGACCCAGTACTTC
15	TRBV19	once	TRBJ2-1	TRBD2	CASSSRLAGGYEQFF	TGTGCCAGTAGTTCCCGACTAGCGGGGGGCTATGAGCAGTTCTTC